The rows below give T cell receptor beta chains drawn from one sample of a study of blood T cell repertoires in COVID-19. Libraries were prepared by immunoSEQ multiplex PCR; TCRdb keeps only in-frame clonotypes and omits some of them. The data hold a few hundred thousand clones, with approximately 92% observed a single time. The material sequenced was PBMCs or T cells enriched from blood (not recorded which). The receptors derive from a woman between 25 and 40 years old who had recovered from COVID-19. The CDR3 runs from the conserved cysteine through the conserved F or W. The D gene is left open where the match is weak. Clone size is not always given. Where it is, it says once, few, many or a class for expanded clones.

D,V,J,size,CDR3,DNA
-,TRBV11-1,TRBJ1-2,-,CASRGLSNYGYTF,TGTGCCAGCCGCGGTTTGAGTAACTATGGCTACACCTTC
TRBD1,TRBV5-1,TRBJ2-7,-,CASSRDRVKYEQYF,TGCGCCAGCAGCCGGGACAGGGTAAAGTACGAGCAGTACTTC
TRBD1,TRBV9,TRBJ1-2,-,CASSGIQGYGYTF,TGTGCCAGCAGCGGAATACAGGGGTATGGCTACACCTTC
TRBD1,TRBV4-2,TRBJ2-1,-,CASRPTGSNEQFF,TGTGCCAGCAGACCGACAGGGAGCAATGAGCAGTTCTTC
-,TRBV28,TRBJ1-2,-,CASRAAYGYTF,TGTGCCAGCAGGGCGGCCTATGGCTACACCTTC
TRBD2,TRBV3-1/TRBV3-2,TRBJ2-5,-,CASSPIAGRQETQYF,TGTGCCAGCAGCCCCATAGCGGGAAGACAAGAGACCCAGTACTTC
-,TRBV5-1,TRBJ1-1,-,CASSFVRNTEAFF,TGCGCCAGCAGCTTCGTCCGGAACACTGAAGCTTTCTTT
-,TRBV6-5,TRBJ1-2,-,CASSPHGGYGYTF,TGTGCCAGCAGCCCCCATGGGGGGTATGGCTACACCTTC
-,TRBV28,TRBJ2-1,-,CASSLAGNNEQFF,TGTGCCAGCAGTTTAGCAGGGAACAATGAGCAGTTCTTC
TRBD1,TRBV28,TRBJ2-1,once,CASSLDRANEQFF,TGTGCCAGCAGCCTCGACAGGGCTAATGAGCAGTTCTTC
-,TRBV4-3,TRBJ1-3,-,CASSQDPQGAYGNTIYF,TGCGCCAGCAGCCAAGATCCCCAGGGTGCTTATGGAAACACCATATATTTT
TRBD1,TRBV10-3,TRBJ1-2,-,CAISEGQGARGYTF,TGTGCCATCAGTGAGGGACAGGGGGCTAGAGGCTACACCTTC
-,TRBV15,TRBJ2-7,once,CATSRGDTSLGEQYF,TGTGCCACCAGCAGGGGGGACACCTCACTCGGGGAGCAGTACTTC
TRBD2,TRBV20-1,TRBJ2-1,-,CSASPSGGVNEQFF,TGCAGTGCTAGTCCTAGCGGGGGGGTTAATGAGCAGTTCTTC